One sample yielded the 5 T cell receptor beta chains listed below, sequenced in a study of T cells in Graves' hyperthyroidism and ophthalmopathy. The CDR3 regions of TCR beta were amplified from RNA transcripts. The HTBI primer set drove a first-round RT-PCR of the TCR CDR3. TCRdb itself ran the multiplex PCR reads through MiXCR, one entry per CDR3 protein. The table has some 700,000 distinct CDR3 sequences, around 15% seen once; the top ten hold 15%. Specimen: blood. All receptors derive from a man aged 50 to 59 with Graves' hyperthyroidism.

The chain is built from TRBV12-3 or TRBV12-4 and TRBJ1-5; possibly TRBD1 for D (6 bases). With 5 bases removed from V and 4 bases from J, the gap between germline ends came to 12 bases. This CDR3 region has 14 residues. The CDR3: CASSNRVWNQPQHF. CDR3 DNA sequence: TGTGCCAGCAGTAACAGGGTATGGAATCAGCCCCAGCATTTT.

This clonotype was detected ten times or more. The chain recombines TRBV12-3 or TRBV12-4 with TRBJ1-2; no clear D. Trimming shortened V by 5 bases and J by 8 bases, and 12 bases separated the two germline ends. This CDR3 is 12 amino acids long. CDR3 amino acids: CASSPSRVGYTF. CDR3 nucleotides: TGTGCCAGCAGTCCTTCCCGAGTCGGCTACACCTTC.

The chain carries TRBV28 and TRBJ1-1; the D gene is possibly TRBD1 (5 bases). CDR1 and CDR2 from the germline V gene are MDHEN and SYDVKM. V lost 7 bases to trimming and J lost 0 bases, with 9 bases between them. The CDR3 spans 13 residues. CDR3 bases: TGTGCCAGCAACCTGGACATGAACACTGAAGCTTTCTTT. This gives the protein CASNLDMNTEAFF. The full variable domain, with the rest looked up from reference TRBV28 and TRBJ1-1, is DVKVTQSSRYLVKRTGEKVFLECVQDMDHENMFWYRQDPGLGLRLIYFSYDVKMKEKGDIPEGYSVSREKKERFSLILESASTNQTSMYLCASNLDMNTEAFFGQGTRLTVV.

This clonotype showed up just a few times. This chain links TRBV27 with TRBJ2-1, with D uncertain. CDR1 and CDR2 (germline): MNHEY, SMNVEV (reference sequence). The CDR3 covers 13 residues. V lost 6 bases to trimming and J lost 6 bases, with 12 bases between them. CDR3: CASRPSNRNEQFF. DNA for the CDR3: TGTGCCAGCAGACCGTCCAACCGCAATGAGCAGTTCTTC.

This clonotype was seen ten or more times. The chain employs TRBV5-1 and TRBJ1-1; D is unclear. The CDR3 sequence is 13 residues long. In germline, CDR1 is SGHRS, CDR2 YFSETQ. The ends were cut back, 2 bases at V and 3 bases at J, with 8 bases in the middle. The DNA of the CDR3 is TGCGCCAGCAGCTTTGCGGCGGACACTGAAGCTTTCTTT. Residues: CASSFAADTEAFF. Full variable domain (outside the CDR3, taken from reference TRBV5-1 and TRBJ1-1): KAGVTQTPRYLIKTRGQQVTLSCSPISGHRSVSWYQQTPGQGLQFLFEYFSETQRNKGNFPGRFSGRQFSNSRSEMNVSTLELGDSALYLCASSFAADTEAFFGQGTRLTVV.